This T cell receptor (beta chain) appears in the sequencing data of a study of blood T cell repertoires in COVID-19. Overall study context: Researchers got acute and convalescent COVID-19 samples from the United States, Italy and Spain.

J was trimmed by 3 bases and V by 2 bases; bases with no gene match: 5. The CDR3 is made up of 16 amino acids. Germline-derived CDR1 and CDR2 are MDHEN and SYDVKM. Original analysis: For nucleated cells, counts were estimated from reference gene primer amplification. Only in-frame clones appear in the TCRdb table, and some are missing; sequencing was by immunoSEQ multiplex PCR. V and J calls and clone size are given by that table; D and trimming were obtained from the DNA. This sample has around 41,000 clones, with 80% to 90% found just once. Sequencing was performed on peripheral blood. This sequence originates from a human donor in a cohort sampled during active COVID-19. The chain joins TRBV28 to TRBJ1-1; 11 nucleotides agree with TRBD1. The CDR3 protein is CASSLGQGAGDTEAFF. The CDR3 DNA follows: TGTGCCAGCAGTTTAGGACAGGGGGCAGGGGACACTGAAGCTTTCTTT.